The rows below give T cell receptor beta chains drawn from one sample of a study of cytomegalovirus exposure and HLA in healthy donors. The method was immunoSEQ multiplex PCR; TCRdb's version includes in-frame clones alone and lacks a portion of them. Here the sample spans 150,000 to 200,000 clones, around three quarters being singletons. Sequencing used PBMCs. The receptor source for this set is a woman in her 30s in good health and CMV-seronegative. Each CDR3 is given with its conserved first and last residue. A D gene is named only where the DNA matches it firmly. Clone sizes are given selectively: once, few, many, or a class where the clone is expanded.

>-|TRBJ2-1|TRBV15|TRBD1
CATSRERDRVSYEQFF
TGTGCCACCAGCAGAGAGCGGGACAGGGTATCTTATGAGCAGTTCTTC
>-|TRBJ1-6|TRBV10-3|-
CAISDGTAHNSPLHF
TGTGCCATCAGTGATGGTACAGCTCATAATTCACCCCTCCACTTT
>-|TRBJ1-1|TRBV6-4|-
CASTINPTTEAFF
TGTGCCAGCACTATTAATCCCACCACTGAAGCTTTCTTT
>once|TRBJ2-5|TRBV5-1|TRBD1
CASSLGQGGQETQYF
TGCGCTAGCAGCTTGGGACAGGGGGGCCAAGAGACCCAGTACTTC
>-|TRBJ1-1|TRBV27|TRBD1
CASSPRTGYNTEAFF
TGTGCCAGCAGTCCGCGGACAGGGTATAACACTGAAGCTTTCTTT
>-|TRBJ1-5|TRBV5-5|TRBD1
CASSPDRGGGQPQHF
TGTGCCAGCAGCCCGGACAGGGGGGGCGGACAGCCCCAGCATTTT
>-|TRBJ1-1|TRBV7-6|-
CASSRYREWDTEAFF
TGTGCCAGCAGCCGATACAGGGAATGGGACACTGAAGCTTTCTTT
>-|TRBJ2-3|TRBV6-6|TRBD2
CASRPRGELDTQYF
TGTGCCAGCAGACCGCGGGGGGAATTGGATACGCAGTATTTT
>-|TRBJ2-2|TRBV9|TRBD2
CASSAQLADTGELFF
TGTGCCAGCAGCGCGCAACTAGCGGACACCGGGGAGCTGTTTTTT
>-|TRBJ1-1|TRBV7-8|TRBD1
CASSFGDRGDTEAFF
TGTGCCAGCAGCTTTGGGGACAGGGGCGATACTGAAGCTTTCTTT
>-|TRBJ1-1|TRBV29-1|TRBD1
CSVEGQGWDTEAFF
TGCAGCGTTGAGGGACAGGGGTGGGACACTGAAGCTTTCTTT
>-|TRBJ2-7|TRBV13|TRBD1
CASSAGDRGGEQYF
TGTGCCAGCAGCGCCGGAGACAGGGGTGGCGAGCAGTACTTC
>-|TRBJ2-5|TRBV2|-
CASSDLGGPLETQYF
TGTGCCAGCAGTGATTTGGGGGGTCCATTAGAGACCCAGTACTTC
>-|TRBJ1-4|TRBV18|-
CASSRDTYRSGIEKLFF
TGTGCCAGCTCGCGAGATACATATCGATCGGGAATTGAAAAACTGTTTTTT
>-|TRBJ2-2|TRBV7-8|-
CASSLTQASNTGELFF
TGTGCCAGCAGCCTGACGCAAGCGTCAAACACCGGGGAGCTGTTTTTT
>few|TRBJ2-6|TRBV15|-
CATTTPRNRLATGTGANVLTF
TGTGCCACCACCACTCCCCGGAACCGGTTAGCCACAGGGACTGGGGCCAACGTCCTGACTTTC
>-|TRBJ2-5|TRBV5-5|TRBD2
CASSPPGTSETQYF
TGTGCCAGCAGCCCCCCCGGGACTAGCGAGACCCAGTACTTC
>-|TRBJ1-1|TRBV27|TRBD1
CASPVEGQGLIETEAFF
TGTGCCAGCCCTGTGGAGGGACAGGGTCTAATCGAAACTGAAGCTTTCTTT
>-|TRBJ1-1|TRBV2|TRBD1
CASMGTEWNTEAFF
TGTGCCAGCATGGGGACAGAATGGAACACTGAAGCTTTCTTT
>-|TRBJ2-2|TRBV19|TRBD2
CASSIFVSGATGELFF
TGTGCCAGTAGTATTTTTGTAAGCGGGGCGACCGGGGAGCTGTTTTTT
>-|TRBJ2-5|TRBV29-1|-
CSVGPRLTETQYF
TGCAGCGTTGGCCCTCGACTGACGGAGACCCAGTACTTC
>-|TRBJ2-1|TRBV7-9|TRBD2
CASSDYPLGGRARNEQFF
TGTGCCAGCAGCGACTACCCTCTGGGCGGGAGGGCTAGAAATGAGCAGTTCTTC
>-|TRBJ1-1|TRBV11-3|-
CASSFSPNTEAFF
TGTGCCAGCAGCTTTTCCCCTAACACTGAAGCTTTCTTT
>-|TRBJ1-1|TRBV5-1|-
CASSSGVLNTEAFF
TGCGCCAGCAGCTCGGGAGTCTTGAACACTGAAGCTTTCTTT
>-|TRBJ2-1|TRBV5-1|TRBD2
CASSFLAGGSSYNEQFF
TGCGCCAGCAGCTTTTTAGCGGGGGGCAGCTCCTACAATGAGCAGTTCTTC
>-|TRBJ2-7|TRBV5-8|TRBD2
CASSFDGGTYEQYF
TGTGCCAGCAGCTTCGACGGGGGGACCTACGAGCAGTACTTC
>-|TRBJ2-1|TRBV7-2|-
CASSLASGADEQFF
TGTGCCAGCAGCTTAGCATCAGGGGCTGATGAGCAGTTCTTC
>-|TRBJ2-7|TRBV7-6|-
CASSLGDSYEQYF
TGTGCCAGCAGCTTAGGTGACAGCTACGAGCAGTACTTC